Sequencing of this T cell receptor beta chain was carried out in a study of CD8+ T cells in alopecia areata. General study results and limits: In scalp and blood, many expanded lesional clones persisted during tofacitinib. Researchers say the link of baseline CD8+ expansion to response remains uncertain, with one nonresponder.

After isolation, RNA underwent reverse transcription to generate cDNA as the sequencing template. Assay used: immunoSEQ multiplex PCR; TCRdb lists only in-frame clones, some missing. The sample lists some 210,000 clones; roughly 66% were seen once. V was trimmed by 3 bases and J by 7 bases, leaving 7 bases between them. Germline values: CDR1 SGHRS, CDR2 YFSETQ. This CDR3 has 12 amino acids. Regarding treatment: oral pan-JAK inhibitor, 5-10 mg twice daily. Peripheral blood samples and lesional scalp punch biopsies were obtained from alopecia areata patients. This clone was seen a few times. The antigen is undetermined.

This clonotype originated in a human donor with alopecia areata. Sequences were derived from CD4+ T cells sorted from blood, sampled at week 44, from a patient treated with tofacitinib. The J gene is TRBJ2-2, the V gene TRBV5-1; D might be TRBD1 (5 bases). CDR3 in DNA: TGCGCCAGCAGCTCTAGGGGCGGGGAGCTGTTTTTT. It yields the protein CASSSRGGELFF.